The rows below give T cell receptor beta chains drawn from one sample of a study of T cell repertoires in cytomegalovirus infection. These TCRs are of unknown antigen specificity. TCRdb passed the reads through MiXCR, listing each CDR3 protein once. The sample yields over 120,000 distinct CDR3 sequences, roughly 32% seen once. The starting material was CD8+ T cells from cultured PBMCs, obtained from culture after CMV antigen stimulation. The origin of the receptors is a human donor in good health (CMV status not recorded). Some clones in this sample may be carry-over from other donors' samples. Each CDR3 is given with its conserved first and last residue. The D gene is left open where the match is weak. Only part of the rows carry a size: once, few, many, or a class if the clone is expanded.

clone_size	d_call	v_call	j_call	cdr3_aa	cdr3_nt
NA	TRBD2	TRBV2	TRBJ2-1	CASSEGVSGGYNEQFF	TGTGCCAGCAGTGAAGGGGTTAGCGGGGGTTACAATGAGCAGTTCTTC
NA	NA	TRBV5-1	TRBJ2-6	CASSLELIGISGANVLTF	TGCGCCAGCAGCTTGGAATTGATAGGCATCTCTGGGGCCAACGTCCTGACTTTC
few	NA	TRBV12-3/TRBV12-4	TRBJ1-1	CASSLALRLGEAFF	TGTGCCAGCAGTTTAGCGCTAAGACTAGGGGAAGCTTTCTTT
NA	NA	TRBV19	TRBJ1-5	CASSIGGLQPQHF	TGTGCCAGTAGTATCGGGGGGCTACAGCCCCAGCATTTT
NA	TRBD1	TRBV7-6	TRBJ1-6	CASSLVWDSPNSPLHF	TGTGCCAGCAGCTTAGTATGGGACAGTCCAAATTCACCCCTCCACTTT
few	TRBD1	TRBV4-2	TRBJ2-3	CASSQPGTADTQYF	TGTGCCAGCAGCCAACCCGGGACAGCAGATACGCAGTATTTT
many	NA	TRBV28	TRBJ2-3	CASSFYSTDTQYF	TGTGCCAGCAGTTTCTATAGCACAGATACGCAGTATTTT
NA	TRBD2	TRBV7-9	TRBJ2-7	CASSPGTSSYEQYF	TGTGCCAGCAGCCCAGGGACTAGCAGTTACGAGCAGTACTTC
NA	NA	TRBV28	TRBJ1-1	CASSKLFMDGSEAFF	TGTGCCAGCAGTAAACTCTTCATGGACGGATCTGAAGCTTTCTTT
once	TRBD1	TRBV4-1	TRBJ2-7	CASRYRTGGASEQYF	TGCGCCAGCAGATATCGGACAGGGGGGGCCTCCGAGCAGTACTTC
NA	NA	TRBV27	TRBJ2-3	CASSLWFSNTDTQYF	TGTGCCAGCAGTTTATGGTTTTCAAACACAGATACGCAGTATTTT
NA	TRBD2	TRBV20-1	TRBJ2-5	CSAPTREYQETQYF	TGCAGTGCCCCTACGCGGGAGTACCAAGAGACCCAGTACTTC
few	NA	TRBV19	TRBJ1-1	CASRGGVTEAFF	TGTGCCAGTAGGGGAGGGGTCACTGAAGCTTTCTTT
many	NA	TRBV12-3/TRBV12-4	TRBJ1-1	CASSFGGMGTEAFF	TGTGCCAGCAGTTTCGGGGGGATGGGCACTGAAGCTTTCTTT
NA	NA	TRBV7-3	TRBJ2-5	CASSLVQGVSETQYF	TGTGCCAGCAGCTTAGTACAGGGAGTTTCAGAGACCCAGTACTTC
NA	NA	TRBV4-1	TRBJ2-7	CASSQVGERVEQYF	TGCGCCAGCAGCCAAGTAGGGGAAAGGGTCGAGCAGTACTTC
NA	NA	TRBV12-5	TRBJ1-1	CASLSRYTEAFF	TGTGCTAGTCTTTCCAGGTACACTGAAGCTTTCTTT
many	NA	TRBV3-1	TRBJ2-2	CASSQFNQDQFTGELFF	TGTGCCAGCAGCCAATTCAACCAGGACCAATTCACCGGGGAGCTGTTTTTT
few	NA	TRBV28	TRBJ2-2	CASSFSYTGELFF	TGTGCCAGCAGTTTCAGTTACACCGGGGAGCTGTTTTTT
few	TRBD1	TRBV7-8	TRBJ2-2	CASSFTGGVNTGELFF	TGTGCCAGCAGCTTTACAGGGGGCGTTAACACCGGGGAGCTGTTTTTT
NA	TRBD1	TRBV19	TRBJ1-1	CASKGQGTEAFF	TGTGCCAGCAAGGGACAGGGCACTGAAGCTTTCTTT
NA	NA	TRBV9	TRBJ2-1	CASSVGASSYNEQFF	TGTGCCAGCAGCGTGGGAGCCAGCTCCTACAATGAGCAGTTCTTC
many	NA	TRBV19	TRBJ2-1	CASSERSSYNEQFF	TGTGCCAGTAGCGAGCGGTCCTCCTACAATGAGCAGTTCTTC
NA	NA	TRBV11-2	TRBJ1-1	CASSLAGEWMTEAFF	TGTGCCAGCAGCTTAGCCGGGGAGTGGATGACTGAAGCTTTCTTT
NA	NA	TRBV7-3	TRBJ2-6	CASSPVGGGNGANVLTF	TGTGCCAGCAGTCCGGTAGGGGGTGGTAATGGGGCCAACGTCCTGACTTTC
NA	NA	TRBV4-2	TRBJ2-3	CASWRGGTDTQYF	TGTGCCAGCTGGCGGGGTGGCACAGATACGCAGTATTTT
few	NA	TRBV27	TRBJ2-1	CASSLYGPNEQFF	TGTGCCAGCAGTTTATACGGACCCAATGAGCAGTTCTTC
few	TRBD2	TRBV7-2	TRBJ2-3	CASSLVWGGGTDTQYF	TGTGCCAGCAGCTTAGTTTGGGGGGGAGGGACAGATACGCAGTATTTT
many	NA	TRBV7-8	TRBJ2-7	CASSPDPGQDYEQYF	TGTGCCAGCAGCCCTGATCCGGGACAAGACTACGAGCAGTACTTC
few	NA	TRBV7-8	TRBJ2-7	CASSLAGLSYEQYF	TGTGCCAGCAGCTTAGCAGGGCTCTCCTACGAGCAGTACTTC
few	TRBD1	TRBV19	TRBJ1-1	CASSFGQGLNTEAFF	TGTGCCAGTAGTTTTGGACAGGGCCTCAACACTGAAGCTTTCTTT
NA	TRBD2	TRBV4-1	TRBJ2-3	CASSPMGRGGTDTQYF	TGCGCCAGCAGCCCGATGGGGCGGGGGGGTACAGATACGCAGTATTTT
NA	NA	TRBV4-1	TRBJ2-7	CASSREPRSYEQYF	TGCGCCAGCAGCCGAGAACCCCGATCCTACGAGCAGTACTTC
few	NA	TRBV2	TRBJ2-7	CASRGTNYEQYF	TGTGCCAGCAGGGGGACAAACTACGAGCAGTACTTC
NA	TRBD1	TRBV19	TRBJ2-2	CASSHRDRGGTGELFF	TGTGCCAGTAGCCACCGGGACAGGGGAGGCACCGGGGAGCTGTTTTTT
NA	NA	TRBV20-1	TRBJ2-2	CSVPRRGCCTGELFF	TGCAGTGTACCGCGGCGGGGATGCTGCACCGGGGAGCTGTTTTTT
few	TRBD1	TRBV2	TRBJ2-5	CASSEGQVEETQYF	TGTGCCAGCAGTGAGGGACAGGTGGAAGAGACCCAGTACTTC